The present TCR beta chain was sequenced within a study of CD8 T cells in Susac syndrome. Blood CD8+ and CD4+ T cells underwent high-throughput TCR beta sequencing. Controls were drawn from healthy donors and were matched for age and sex. CD8+ and CD4+ T cells were negatively isolated; TEMRA cells were FACS-enriched. Germline CDR1 and CDR2: SGHRS and YFSETQ. Trimming pared 4 bases from V and 2 bases from J, leaving 9 bases between. The CDR3 contains 14 residues. Random hexamers were used to reverse transcribe the RNA input (roughly 0.5 to 1 ug). The amplification used immunoSEQ multiplex PCR on TCR beta CDR3; it spanned 54 Vbeta and 13 Jbeta. TCRdb reprocessed the immunoSEQ multiplex PCR reads via MiXCR and lists one record per CDR3 protein. The sample carries around 190,000 distinct CDR3 sequences, over 85% recorded once.

The rearrangement joins TRBV5-1 to TRBJ2-2; D may be TRBD1 (6 bases). The source material was CD4+ T cells from PBMCs. The TCR originated in a human donor in good health. The CDR3 protein is CASSGTINTGELFF. CDR3 bases: TGCGCCAGCAGCGGGACAATTAACACCGGGGAGCTGTTTTTT.